The rows below give T cell receptor beta chains drawn from one sample of a study of cytotoxic CD8 clonotypes in ibrutinib-treated CLL. Method: immunoSEQ multiplex PCR; TCRdb's copy keeps in-frame clones and lacks some. Of more than 110,000 clones listed, about 78% are singletons. The specimen was PBMCs, collected after 24 months of ibrutinib treatment. These receptors originate from a human donor with chronic lymphocytic leukemia. Each CDR3 is given with its conserved first and last residue. Fields, in order: J gene, D gene, V gene, clone size, CDR3 protein, CDR3 DNA. D genes are given only for firm matches. Rows give clone size only sometimes, using once, few, many, or a class for an expanded clone.

TRBJ2-5 TRBD2 TRBV14 - CASSDPSGSGETQYF TGTGCCAGCAGCGATCCTAGCGGGAGCGGGGAGACCCAGTACTTC
TRBJ1-1 - TRBV5-4 few CASSLEQGVTEAFF TGTGCCAGCAGCTTGGAACAGGGCGTCACTGAAGCTTTCTTT
TRBJ2-5 - TRBV14 once CASSQWQPFQETQYF TGTGCCAGCAGCCAATGGCAGCCCTTCCAAGAGACCCAGTACTTC
TRBJ2-7 - TRBV29-1 many CSVPPGILIYEQYF TGCAGCGTGCCCCCAGGCATCCTTATCTACGAGCAGTACTTC
TRBJ1-3 - TRBV10-3 - CAISESRGGNTIYF TGTGCCATCAGTGAGTCGCGGGGCGGAAACACCATATATTTT
TRBJ2-7 TRBD2 TRBV28 - CASSSGGGAAYEQYF TGTGCCAGCAGTTCAGGCGGGGGGGCTGCCTACGAGCAGTACTTC
TRBJ2-3 - TRBV4-3 once CASSQSPTEVDTQYF TGCGCCAGCAGCCAATCTCCCACCGAGGTGGATACGCAGTATTTT
TRBJ1-6 - TRBV9 once CASSVGPGVGNSPLHF TGTGCCAGCAGCGTAGGCCCCGGGGTTGGAAATTCACCCCTCCACTTT
TRBJ2-3 - TRBV4-3 - CASSQVPLGTDTQYF TGCGCCAGCAGCCAAGTCCCACTAGGGACAGATACGCAGTATTTT
TRBJ2-1 - TRBV9 - CASSVGANNEQFF TGTGCCAGCAGCGTAGGGGCTAACAATGAGCAGTTCTTC
TRBJ1-1 - TRBV30 - CAWSGPPTANTEAFF TGTGCCTGGAGTGGACCCCCCACGGCGAACACTGAAGCTTTCTTT
TRBJ2-5 TRBD2 TRBV4-3 few CASSQGGLAGGYQETQYF TGCGCCAGCAGCCAAGGGGGACTAGCGGGGGGTTACCAAGAGACCCAGTACTTC
TRBJ2-5 TRBD1 TRBV5-4 - CASSGQGGSETQYF TGTGCCAGCAGCGGACAGGGGGGAAGTGAGACCCAGTACTTC
TRBJ2-7 - TRBV4-3 - CADPWVASPTEQYF TGCGCCGACCCCTGGGTCGCTAGCCCCACCGAGCAGTACTTC
TRBJ2-5 - TRBV27 - CASSSLGLATQYF TGTGCCAGCAGTTCCCTAGGTCTGGCGACCCAGTACTTC
TRBJ2-6 - TRBV15 - CATSSPGGGVLTF TGTGCCACCAGCAGCCCAGGCGGTGGCGTCCTGACTTTC
TRBJ1-6 TRBD1 TRBV30 - CAWGQGWGSPLHF TGTGCCTGGGGACAGGGGTGGGGTTCACCCCTCCACTTT
TRBJ1-2 - TRBV18 few CASSPPAGTYGYTF TGTGCCAGCTCACCACCGGCAGGGACCTATGGCTACACCTTC
TRBJ1-2 TRBD1 TRBV6-6 few CASSYGTGDVNYGYTF TGTGCCAGCAGTTACGGGACAGGGGACGTTAACTATGGCTACACCTTC
TRBJ2-5 - TRBV7-2 - CASSLARSLLETQYF TGTGCCAGCAGCTTAGCGCGGTCCTTACTGGAGACCCAGTACTTC
TRBJ2-5 TRBD1 TRBV9 - CASSPTDRVETQYF TGTGCCAGCAGCCCCACGGACAGGGTGGAGACCCAGTACTTC
TRBJ1-2 TRBD1 TRBV18 - CASSGQGVDGYTF TGTGCCAGCTCGGGACAGGGGGTGGACGGCTACACCTTC
TRBJ2-1 TRBD2 TRBV5-1 - CASSSGLAAGDEQFF TGCGCCAGCAGCTCTGGACTAGCGGCCGGGGATGAGCAGTTCTTC
TRBJ1-2 - TRBV18 - CASSPRRVQYYGYTF TGTGCCAGCTCACCACGGAGGGTCCAATACTATGGCTACACCTTC
TRBJ2-3 - TRBV7-9 - CASSFSVDTQYF TGTGCCAGCAGCTTTAGTGTAGATACGCAGTATTTT
TRBJ2-3 TRBD2 TRBV7-6 - CASSLGLAGGTDTQYF TGTGCCAGCAGCTTAGGGCTAGCGGGAGGCACAGATACGCAGTATTTT
TRBJ1-6 - TRBV9 - CASSRGGPGSPLHF TGTGCCAGCAGCAGGGGGGGGCCGGGTTCACCCCTCCACTTT
TRBJ2-7 TRBD1 TRBV4-1 once CASSQDRRTGAYYEQYF TGCGCCAGCAGCCAAGATCGCCGGACAGGGGCCTATTACGAGCAGTACTTC
TRBJ2-7 - TRBV18 - CASSPGVRHYEQYF TGTGCCAGCTCACCGGGAGTGCGGCACTACGAGCAGTACTTC
TRBJ2-5 TRBD2 TRBV9 - CASSVAAGVYQETQYF TGTGCCAGCAGCGTAGCCGCGGGGGTGTACCAAGAGACCCAGTACTTC
TRBJ2-3 TRBD1 TRBV5-1 - CASSSLQGAEDTQYF TGCGCCAGCAGCTCTTTACAGGGGGCAGAAGATACGCAGTATTTT
TRBJ1-4 - TRBV28 once CASSLAGVALNEKLFF TGTGCCAGCAGTTTAGCGGGGGTTGCCCTTAATGAAAAACTGTTTTTT
TRBJ2-3 - TRBV11-1 - CASSAIGGSSTDTQYF TGTGCCAGCAGCGCGATCGGCGGTAGTAGCACAGATACGCAGTATTTT
TRBJ2-5 - TRBV21-1 few CASSKGEETQYF TGTGCCAGCAGCAAAGGGGAAGAGACCCAGTACTTC
TRBJ1-6 - TRBV2 - CASSGSYNSPLHF TGTGCCAGCAGCGGCTCCTATAATTCACCCCTCCACTTT
TRBJ2-7 TRBD1 TRBV6-5 - CASSPTTGTSYEQYF TGTGCCAGCAGTCCGACGACAGGGACCTCCTACGAGCAGTACTTC
TRBJ1-5 TRBD1 TRBV6-5 few CASSGGQHQPQHF TGTGCCAGCAGCGGGGGACAGCATCAGCCCCAGCATTTT
TRBJ2-3 - TRBV21-1 - CASTPTGPSTDTQYF TGTGCCAGCACGCCGACAGGGCCTAGCACAGATACGCAGTATTTT
TRBJ2-3 - TRBV9 - CASSPNSYTDTQYF TGTGCCAGCAGCCCCAACTCCTACACAGATACGCAGTATTTT
TRBJ2-1 - TRBV2 few CASRRQVGEYNEQFF TGTGCCAGCCGGAGACAGGTCGGGGAGTACAATGAGCAGTTCTTC
TRBJ2-7 - TRBV19 few CASSPTPSSYEQYF TGTGCCAGTAGCCCTACACCCTCCTCCTACGAGCAGTACTTC
TRBJ1-1 - TRBV7-2 - CASSGSGANTEAFF TGTGCCAGCAGCGGATCCGGTGCGAACACTGAAGCTTTCTTT
TRBJ2-1 - TRBV5-1 - CASSQGKEQFF TGCGCCAGCAGCCAAGGGAAAGAGCAGTTCTTC
TRBJ1-6 - TRBV5-6 - CASSLVQNSPLHF TGTGCCAGCAGCTTGGTACAGAATTCACCCCTCCACTTT
TRBJ2-7 TRBD1 TRBV6-5 - CASSNRDRYLF TGTGCCAGCAGTAACCGGGACAGGTACCTCTTC
TRBJ2-1 - TRBV6-1 - CASSDRGLGGPDNEQFF TGTGCCAGCAGTGACAGGGGTTTGGGGGGCCCTGACAATGAGCAGTTCTTC
TRBJ1-6 - TRBV19 - CASSQGSGNSPLHF TGTGCCTCATCGCAGGGGTCCGGAAATTCACCCCTCCACTTT
TRBJ1-2 TRBD1 TRBV19 - CASTLDRGGYGYTF TGTGCCAGTACCCTGGACAGGGGTGGATATGGCTACACCTTC
TRBJ1-1 - TRBV11-2 - CASSLVRGLNTEAFF TGTGCCAGCAGCTTAGTGAGGGGCTTGAACACTGAAGCTTTCTTT